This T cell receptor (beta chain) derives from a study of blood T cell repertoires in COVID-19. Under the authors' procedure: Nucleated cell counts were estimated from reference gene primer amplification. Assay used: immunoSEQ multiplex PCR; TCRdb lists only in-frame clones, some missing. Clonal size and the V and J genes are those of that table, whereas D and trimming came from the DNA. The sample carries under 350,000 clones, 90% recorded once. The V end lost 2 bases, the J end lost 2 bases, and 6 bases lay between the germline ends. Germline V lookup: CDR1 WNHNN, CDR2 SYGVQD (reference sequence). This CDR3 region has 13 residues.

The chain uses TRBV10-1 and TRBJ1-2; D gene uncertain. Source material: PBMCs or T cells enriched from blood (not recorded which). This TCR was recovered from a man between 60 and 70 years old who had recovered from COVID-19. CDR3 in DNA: TGCGCCAGCAGTGAGGACAAGAACTATGGCTACACCTTC. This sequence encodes CASSEDKNYGYTF.